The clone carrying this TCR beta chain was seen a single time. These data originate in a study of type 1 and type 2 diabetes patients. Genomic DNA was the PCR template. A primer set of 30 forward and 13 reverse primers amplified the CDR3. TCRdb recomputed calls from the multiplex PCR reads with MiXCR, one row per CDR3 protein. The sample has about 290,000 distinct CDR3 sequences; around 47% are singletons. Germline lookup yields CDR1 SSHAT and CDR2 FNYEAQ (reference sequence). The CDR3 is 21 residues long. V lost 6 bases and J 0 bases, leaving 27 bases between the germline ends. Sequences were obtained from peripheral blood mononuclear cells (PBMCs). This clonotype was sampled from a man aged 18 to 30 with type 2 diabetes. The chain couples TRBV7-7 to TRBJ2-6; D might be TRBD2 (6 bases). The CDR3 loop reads CASRLPPPLRGTSSGANVLTF. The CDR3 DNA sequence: TGTGCCAGCAGACTCCCCCCTCCGCTTCGGGGGACCAGCTCTGGGGCCAACGTCCTGACTTTC.